Below, 26 T cell receptor beta chains from the same sample are listed, as sequenced in a study of PD-1 blockade in classical Hodgkin lymphoma. Time point in this sample: cycle 4 day 1 (C4D1), after less than 7 weeks of nivolumab. Every one of the patients relapsed after autologous stem cell transplantation (brentuximab vedotin exposure was variable). Measured with immunoSEQ multiplex PCR; TCRdb has only the in-frame clones, and not every one. The data hold just under 45,000 clones, with less than 75% observed a single time. Sequencing was performed on peripheral blood mononuclear cells (PBMCs), taken before the fourth cycle of nivolumab. The receptors were sampled from a human donor with classical Hodgkin lymphoma.

CDR3 amino acids: CASSPGWGQGAPNYGYTF. CDR3 bases: TGTGCCAGCAGTCCGGGGTGGGGACAGGGGGCGCCTAACTATGGCTACACCTTC. The V call is TRBV28, the J call TRBJ1-2, with 12 bases aligning to TRBD1. V gave up 5 bases and J gave up 0 bases; unmatched junction bases: 10. The CDR3 is made up of 18 amino acids. CDR1 is MDHEN and CDR2 is SYDVKM in the germline V gene.

The gene calls are TRBV7-2 and TRBJ1-2; perhaps TRBD1 as D (6 bases). V lost 1 base and J lost 5, with 20 bases in between. The CDR3 contains 17 residues. Germline-derived CDR1 and CDR2 are SGHTA and FQGNSA. CDR3: CASSLERGAGLRYGYTF. The CDR3 DNA sequence: TGTGCCAGCAGCTTAGAACGGGGGGCAGGCCTACGTTATGGCTACACCTTC.

In its sample, this clone ranks as medium-sized (0.01 to 0.1%). The CDR3 here is CASRLAGGPEETQYF. CDR3 bases: TGTGCCAGCAGACTAGCGGGAGGGCCGGAGGAGACCCAGTACTTC. The genes are TRBV6-5 and TRBJ2-5, with 13 bases matching TRBD2. Germline lookup yields CDR1 MNHEY and CDR2 SVGAGI. V was clipped by 6 bases and J by 5 bases; unmatched bases: 6. The CDR3 has 15 residues.

The chain links TRBV19 to TRBJ1-5; D gene uncertain. The CDR3 runs to 13 residues. Germline V gene lookup returns CDR1 LNHDA and CDR2 SQIVND (reference sequence). Trimming removed 6 bases from V and 6 bases from J, with 12 bases in between. The CDR3 DNA follows: TGTGCCAGTAGCGGAGCGGCCGGTCAGCCCCAGCATTTT. This gives the protein CASSGAAGQPQHF.

This clone was counted ten times or more. V gene TRBV30 combines with J gene TRBJ2-3; D may be TRBD1 (5 bases). V lost 1 base and J 4 bases, leaving 9 bases between the germline ends. The CDR3 is made up of 13 amino acids. Germline CDR1 and CDR2: GTSNPN and SVGIG (reference sequence). DNA of the CDR3: TGTGCCTGGAGTGGACGGACATCAGATACGCAGTATTTT. Its protein is CAWSGRTSDTQYF. The whole variable domain, remainder taken from reference TRBV30 and TRBJ2-3, is SQTIHQWPATLVQPVGSPLSLECTVEGTSNPNLYWYRQAAGRGLQLLFYSVGIGQISSEVPQNLSASRPQDRQFILSSKKLLLSDSGFYLCAWSGRTSDTQYFGPGTRLTVL.

J is TRBJ1-2 and V is TRBV4-2; TRBD1 matches 7 bases. The CDR3 sequence is 18 residues long. Per the germline V gene, CDR1 is LGHNA and CDR2 is YNFKEQ. The junction had 13 bases not matched to a gene; V was cut back by 0 bases and J by 3 bases. The CDR3 protein is CASSQDLPGTAGDYGYTF. The CDR3, as DNA: TGTGCCAGCAGCCAAGATCTCCCTGGGACAGCCGGCGACTATGGCTACACCTTC.

The chain recombines TRBV4-3 with TRBJ2-5, with D uncertain. The CDR3 totals 15 residues. Per germline, CDR1 LGHNA and CDR2 YSLEER. Trimming stripped 0 bases from V and 1 base from J, with 9 bases between. The CDR3 DNA reads TGCGCCAGCAGCCAAGATCTGGGTTTCCAAGAGACCCAGTACTTC. Its protein is CASSQDLGFQETQYF.

The rearrangement joins TRBV28 to TRBJ2-5; maybe TRBD2 (7 bases). The germline gives CDR1 MDHEN, CDR2 SYDVKM. The CDR3 spans 17 residues. The germline V and J ends were trimmed by 0 bases and 4 bases, with 18 bases remaining between them. CDR3 sequence: CASSLWRGGALVETQYF. CDR3 DNA: TGTGCCAGCAGTTTATGGAGAGGGGGGGCTCTTGTAGAGACCCAGTACTTC.

This chain links TRBV30 with TRBJ1-6; 9 bases align to TRBD1. Looked up from germline, CDR1 is GTSNPN and CDR2 is SVGIG (reference sequence). The CDR3 totals 17 residues. With V trimmed by 2 bases and J by 0 bases, 5 bases remained unmatched. In nucleotides, the CDR3 is TGTGCCTGGAGTAGCAGACAGGGGGGCTCCTATAATTCACCCCTCCACTTT. Translated: CAWSSRQGGSYNSPLHF.

This chain links TRBV29-1 with TRBJ1-1; TRBD1 agrees at 9 bases. This CDR3 has 12 residues. The germline V gene encodes CDR1 SQVTM and CDR2 ANQGSEA. V lost 7 bases, J lost 6 bases, and 6 bases stayed unmatched. CDR3 DNA: TGCAGCGCTGGACAGGGGATGGCTGAAGCTTTCTTT. Amino acid sequence: CSAGQGMAEAFF.

This clone was recorded once. This same CDR3 is encoded by further DNA sequences in the sample. The V call is TRBV7-8, the J call TRBJ2-7; no clear D. V lost 2 bases, J lost 3 bases, and 5 bases lay in between. Germline CDR1 SGHVS, CDR2 FQNEAQ. The length of the CDR3 is 12 residues. In DNA form, the CDR3 reads TGTGCCAGCAGCTTACGCGGCTACGAGCAGTACTTC. It is translated as CASSLRGYEQYF.

The chain couples TRBV30 to TRBJ1-4; D is unclear. The V gene lost 1 base and the J gene lost 0 bases, with 6 bases spanning the gap. This CDR3 is built from 14 residues. CDR1 is GTSNPN and CDR2 is SVGIG in the germline V gene (reference sequence). The CDR3 DNA sequence: TGTGCCTGGAGTGGGGAAGCAACTAATGAAAAACTGTTTTTT. The encoded protein is CAWSGEATNEKLFF.

The V call is TRBV7-2, the J call TRBJ2-5; the match to TRBD2 covers 9 bases. The CDR3 covers 15 residues. CDR1 SGHTA and CDR2 FQGNSA come from the germline V gene. Trimming took 5 bases from V and 4 from J; bases not matched to a gene: 8. The CDR3 DNA reads TGTGCCAGCAGCCGCCGGGGGCGGGGGGGAGAGACCCAGTACTTC. Translated: CASSRRGRGGETQYF.

This clone has only a few counts. The gene calls are TRBV23-1 and TRBJ2-1; D may be TRBD1 (7 bases). TRBV23-1 is an ORF; its function is uncertain. The CDR3 covers 14 residues. Deletions cut 0 bases from V and 8 bases from J, with 11 bases between. Here the CDR3 DNA reads TGCGCCAGCAGTCAATCACCAGGGGGGCATGAGCAGTTCTTC. This translates into CASSQSPGGHEQFF.

The chain joins TRBV2 to TRBJ1-1; D call uncertain. Germline lookup yields CDR1 SNHLY and CDR2 FYNNEI. The CDR3 runs to 11 residues. The ends were cut back, 7 bases at V and 3 bases at J, with 6 bases in the middle. The CDR3 protein is CASKIDTEAFF. The CDR3 nucleotides are TGTGCCAGCAAGATCGACACTGAAGCTTTCTTT.

This sequence joins TRBV6-5 and TRBJ1-3; the D is unclear. CDR3 size: 12 residues. Germline V gene sequence: CDR1 MNHEY, CDR2 SVGAGI. The V gene lost 7 bases and the J gene lost 3 bases, with 7 bases spanning the gap. The CDR3 region is CASTGFGNTIYF. The CDR3 DNA is TGTGCCAGCACCGGGTTTGGAAACACCATATATTTT.

As concerns this clone: The same CDR3 can be traced to other DNA sequences in this sample. The chain carries TRBV20-1 and TRBJ1-6, with D hard to call. Germline V gene sequence: CDR1 DFQATT, CDR2 SNEGSKA (reference sequence). The CDR3 covers 11 residues. V dropped 1 base and J dropped 7 bases, with 2 bases sitting between them. The CDR3 here is CSARGNSPLHF. The CDR3 DNA reads as TGCAGTGCTAGAGGCAATTCACCCCTCCACTTT.

The chain joins TRBV9 to TRBJ1-1; D gene uncertain. V lost 4 bases and J 3 bases, leaving 16 bases between the germline ends. This CDR3 has 15 residues. The germline gives CDR1 SGDLS, CDR2 YYNGEE. Here the CDR3 DNA reads TGTGCCAGCAGCTTAACGGGGTGGGCGGACACTGAAGCTTTCTTT. As protein: CASSLTGWADTEAFF. Combining the CDR3 with reference TRBV9 and TRBJ1-1 gives the whole variable domain DSGVTQTPKHLITATGQRVTLRCSPRSGDLSVYWYQQSLDQGLQFLIQYYNGEERAKGNILERFSAQQFPDLHSELNLSSLELGDSALYFCASSLTGWADTEAFFGQGTRLTVV.

The sample holds one count of this clone. The genes are TRBV4-1 and TRBJ2-5; possible D gene TRBD1, 7 bases. V was trimmed by 1 base and J by 1 base, leaving 10 bases between them. Germline lookup yields CDR1 MGHRA and CDR2 YSYEKL. The length of the CDR3 is 15 residues. The CDR3 DNA reads as TGCGCCAGCAGCCAAGCAGGGGGAGGCCAAGAGACCCAGTACTTC. Amino acids: CASSQAGGGQETQYF.

The V gene is TRBV11-2, the J gene TRBJ1-2, with no clear D. This CDR3 region has 14 residues. The ends were cut back, 0 bases at V and 6 bases at J, with 11 bases in the middle. The germline V gene encodes CDR1 SGHAT and CDR2 FQNNGV. Written as DNA, the CDR3 is TGTGCCAGCAGCTTAGAACGCACCTCCCATGGCTACACCTTC. This gives the protein CASSLERTSHGYTF. The full variable domain, completed using reference TRBV11-2 and TRBJ1-2, is EAGVAQSPRYKIIEKRQSVAFWCNPISGHATLYWYQQILGQGPKLLIQFQNNGVVDDSQLPKDRFSAERLKGVDSTLKIQPAKLEDSAVYLCASSLERTSHGYTFGSGTRLTVV.

Only one count was recorded for this clone. The chain couples TRBV6-5 to TRBJ2-5; D ambiguous. The CDR3 runs 13 residues. The V end was cut by 4 bases, the J end by 4 bases, with 10 bases between. Germline V CDR1 and CDR2: MNHEY, SVGAGI. The CDR3 DNA reads TGTGCCAGCAGTTCTGGTTCCGGAGAGACCCAGTACTTC. It specifies CASSSGSGETQYF.

The rearrangement links TRBV6-5 to TRBJ1-3; possible D gene TRBD1, 5 bases. Trimming removed 0 bases at V and 4 bases at J, with 10 bases between. The germline gives CDR1 MNHEY, CDR2 SVGAGI. The CDR3 loop spans 15 amino acids. CDR3 protein: CASSYSEGIGNTIYF. CDR3 nucleotide sequence: TGTGCCAGCAGTTACTCCGAGGGGATCGGAAACACCATATATTTT.

The chain has TRBV21-1 and TRBJ2-1; the table names TRBD2, a call not compared with the DNA. TRBV21-1 is marked as a pseudogene. The CDR3 runs 14 residues. The CDR3 sequence: CASIRDSGGNEQFF. The CDR3 DNA follows: TGTGCCAGCATAAGGGACTCGGGCGGCAATGAGCAGTTCTTC.

The chain couples TRBV11-2 to TRBJ2-7, with D possibly matching TRBD2 (6 bases). Trimming shortened V by 8 bases and J by 1 base, and 18 bases separated the two germline ends. The CDR3 length is 15 residues. Germline V gene data show CDR1 as SGHAT and CDR2 as FQNNGV. The CDR3 sequence is CASFDPGERSYEQYF. DNA of the CDR3: TGTGCCAGCTTTGATCCGGGGGAGAGGTCCTACGAGCAGTACTTC.

There are a few counts of this clone. The CDR3 sequence: CAISESRGRSYNEQFF. DNA for the CDR3: TGTGCCATCAGTGAGTCAAGAGGGAGGTCCTACAATGAGCAGTTCTTC. V is TRBV10-3 and J is TRBJ2-1, with D maybe TRBD2 (6 bases). Germline-derived CDR1 and CDR2 are ENHRY and SYGVKD. CDR3 length: 16 residues. V lost 0 bases to trimming and J lost 1 base, with 10 bases between them.

CDR3 residues: CASSSPGRGPYEQYF. The CDR3 bases are TGTGCCAGCAGTTCCCCCGGTCGTGGGCCCTACGAGCAGTACTTC. The chain carries TRBV6-5 and TRBJ2-7; no clear D. Between the trimmed V and J ends, which lost 4 bases and 2 bases, there was a span of 15 bases. Germline CDR1 MNHEY, CDR2 SVGAGI. The CDR3 has 15 amino acids.